This TCR beta chain stems from a study of blood T cell repertoires in COVID-19. Methods used by the authors: Scientists estimated how many nucleated cells there were by amplifying reference gene primers. Here immunoSEQ multiplex PCR was the method, and the copy in TCRdb shows in-frame clones only, minus some. The DNA gave D and trimming, while V, J and clone size come from that table. Of 200,000 to 250,000 clones listed, more than 75% are singletons. Germline-derived CDR1 and CDR2 are SGHNT and YYREEE (reference sequence). V was cut by 2 bases and J by 7 bases, with 15 bases left in between. The CDR3 spans 15 residues. Membership in each cohort depended on participant-reported clinical history.

The clonotype originates from a man aged 35 to 55 who had recovered from COVID-19. The chain links TRBV5-4 to TRBJ2-2; possible D gene TRBD2, 6 bases. Sample: PBMCs or T cells enriched from blood (not recorded which). The CDR3 protein is CASSFTSGGVGELFF. CDR3 nucleotides: TGTGCCAGCAGCTTCACTTCCGGGGGTGTCGGGGAGCTGTTTTTT.